The 26 T cell receptor beta chains listed next were all sequenced from one sample in a study of tumor-infiltrating lymphocytes in primary liver carcinoma (dated by TCRdb to about 2017). Blood RNA was extracted from unsorted whole blood using TRIzol reagent, and germline DNA was obtained with the DNeasy Blood & Tissue kit. The listed sequencing device is Illumina HiSeq 2500. A constant-region primer and ProtoScript II reverse transcriptase were used to reverse-transcribe TCRbeta-specific cDNA from approximately 450 ng total RNA. Construction of the TCRbeta libraries relied on three nested rounds of multiplex PCR, following a slightly modified ARM-PCR procedure. Each of the first two PCR rounds ran for around 9 cycles and used multiplex TRBV1-TRBV30 forward primers together with a Cbeta reverse primer. Through fastp at Q25 and MiXCR, TCRdb rebuilt clones from the public reads, retaining in-frame beta chains. Entries are consolidated by CDR3 protein sequence, retaining the most common genes and DNA. Across this sample there are about 320,000 distinct CDR3 sequences, with 65% seen only once. The ten largest clonotypes hold more than 8.5% of the sample.

The sequenced sample consisted of peripheral blood. These receptors originate from a man in his forties with primary liver carcinoma and hepatitis B virus infection.

The sample holds many counts of this clonotype. V usage is TRBV10-3 and J usage is TRBJ1-1; D uncertain. V was trimmed by 2 bases and J by 4 bases, leaving 11 bases between them. The germline CDR1 and CDR2 sequences are ENHRY and SYGVKD. The CDR3 covers 14 residues. CDR3 DNA: TGTGCCATCAGTGAGACTGGATTCGGCACTGAAGCTTTCTTT. Translated, it gives CAISETGFGTEAFF.

This clonotype was seen at least ten times. The chain uses TRBV6-1 and TRBJ1-5; no clear D. The length of the CDR3 is 13 residues. Looked up from germline, CDR1 is MNHNS and CDR2 is SASEGT. V was trimmed by 6 bases and J by 0 bases, leaving 6 bases between them. The CDR3: CASRRVSNQPQHF. The DNA for the CDR3 is TGTGCCAGCAGAAGAGTTAGCAATCAGCCCCAGCATTTT.

The CDR3 DNA reads TGTGCCACCAGTGACGGGACGGGTACTCAGCCCCAGCATTTT. It yields the protein CATSDGTGTQPQHF. The V call is TRBV24-1, the J call TRBJ1-5; tentative D call: TRBD1 (5 bases). Trimming cost V 4 bases and J 6 bases, with 12 bases left between them. This CDR3 region has 14 residues. From germline, CDR1 is KGHDR and CDR2 SFDVKD.

This clonotype was seen once. The V gene is TRBV29-1, the J gene TRBJ1-3; no firm D call. Germline loops: CDR1 SQVTM, CDR2 ANQGSEA. This CDR3 comprises 11 residues. The CDR3 sequence: CNVLTGNTIYF. CDR3 DNA: TGCAACGTCCTGACAGGAAACACCATATATTTT.

This clonotype was seen at least ten times. The rearrangement joins TRBV29-1 to TRBJ2-2, with 8 bases that match TRBD1. The CDR3 covers 14 residues. V lost 4 bases to trimming and J lost 2 bases; unmatched junction nucleotides: 3. Germline CDR1 is SQVTM and CDR2 is ANQGSEA. The CDR3: CSVGTGPNTGELFF. The CDR3 DNA sequence: TGCAGCGTTGGGACAGGGCCAAACACCGGGGAGCTGTTTTTT.

Concerning this clonotype: This is likely a read error, given that the CDR3 carries no conserved phenylalanine or tryptophan at its end. V and J are TRBV4-3 and TRBJ2-1; D possibly matches TRBD1 or TRBD2 (5 bases each). Germline CDR1 reads LGHNA; CDR2 reads YSLEER. The CDR3 spans 14 residues. CDR3 region: CASSQGTNFDEQFS. CDR3 nucleotide sequence: TGCGCGAGCAGCCAAGGGACCAATTTCGACGAGCAGTTCTCC.

This clonotype was seen at least ten times. Here the CDR3 omits its conserved ending phenylalanine or tryptophan, so a read error is the likely source. Because the CDR3's place on the DNA is in doubt, the DNA is left out and the CDR3 is given as listed by TCRdb. CDR3 residues: CASSPRVR. This chain joins TRBV4-3 and TRBJ2-7. Including both end residues, the CDR3 is 8 amino acids long. CDR1 and CDR2 (germline): LGHNA, YSLEER.

This clonotype was seen ten or more times. The genes are TRBV11-3 and TRBJ2-1; tentatively, D is TRBD2 (6 bases). Between the trimmed V and J ends, which lost 5 bases and 2 bases, there was a span of 13 bases. The CDR3 runs to 15 residues. The germline V gene encodes CDR1 SGHNT and CDR2 YENEEA. The CDR3 DNA reads as TGTGCCAGCAGCCCCCAAGCGGGCACCTACAATGAGCAGTTCTTC. Translated: CASSPQAGTYNEQFF.

The chain is built from TRBV11-2 and TRBJ2-1; weak D call: TRBD2 (6 bases). CDR1 SGHAT and CDR2 FQNNGV come from the germline V gene. Trimming shortened V by 1 base and J by 13 bases, and 20 bases separated the two germline ends. CDR3 length equals 15 residues. The CDR3: CASSLASGEGSDQFF. CDR3 nucleotide sequence: TGTGCCAGCAGCTTAGCGTCGGGGGAAGGTAGTGACCAGTTCTTC.

The rearrangement uses TRBV6-5 and TRBJ1-4; no clear D gene. Trimming pared 2 bases from V and 9 bases from J, leaving 10 bases between. This CDR3 is built from 13 residues. CDR1 MNHEY and CDR2 SVGAGI come from the germline V gene. This CDR3 is CASSYRLNKKLFF. The CDR3 nucleotides are TGTGCCAGCAGTTACAGGTTAAATAAAAAACTGTTTTTT.

Comment on this clonotype: A read error may explain this, as a much larger clone is one base away. The chain is built from TRBV6-5 and TRBJ2-1; 10 bases are shared with TRBD1. The CDR3 length is 12 residues. Germline-derived CDR1 and CDR2 are MNHEY and SVGAGI. As DNA, the CDR3 is TGTGCCGGCAGGACAGGGGGTAATGAGCAGTTCTTC. It yields the protein CAGRTGGNEQFF.

On this clonotype: The junction differs from germline at one of its ends, possibly a read error. The chain couples TRBV12-5 to TRBJ2-4, with D possibly being TRBD1 (6 bases). The germline V gene has CDR1 LGHNT and CDR2 FRNRAP. The CDR3 covers 20 residues. The CDR3 spells CASGFPQDSTPRLAKSIQYF. The CDR3 DNA is TGTGCTAGTGGTTTCCCCCAGGACAGTACCCCCAGGCTAGCCAAAAGCATTCAGTACTTC.

Many counts were recorded for this clonotype. The J gene is TRBJ2-7, the V gene TRBV5-6; D is possibly TRBD2 (6 bases). V was cut by 5 bases and J by 2 bases, with 8 bases left in between. Germline loops: CDR1 SGHDT, CDR2 YYEEEE. CDR3 length equals 12 residues. The CDR3 protein is CASSPGAYEQYF. Here the CDR3 DNA reads TGTGCCAGCAGTCCGGGGGCCTACGAGCAGTACTTC.

The chain employs TRBV6-1 and TRBJ2-7; 11 positions agree with TRBD1. From germline, CDR1 is MNHNS and CDR2 SASEGT. The length of the CDR3 is 16 residues. The V gene end was trimmed by 0 bases and the J gene end by 5 bases; junction bases not matched to a gene: 6. The CDR3 region has the DNA TGTGCCAGCAGTGAAGCCTGGGACAGGGGGAATCACGAGCAGTACTTC. It encodes CASSEAWDRGNHEQYF.

The CDR3: CASSLGSSGSKDKQFF. In DNA form, the CDR3 reads TGTGCCAGCAGCTTGGGGTCCAGCGGGAGCAAGGATAAGCAGTTCTTC. The V call is TRBV5-4, the J call TRBJ2-1, with 8 bases lining up with TRBD2. CDR3 length: 16 residues. Looked up from germline, CDR1 is SGHNT and CDR2 is YYREEE (reference sequence). Germline trimming cut 0 bases from V and 11 bases from J; bases unmatched to any gene: 13.

As to this clonotype: This CDR3 fails to terminate in the conserved phenylalanine or tryptophan, so it likely reflects a read error. The rearrangement joins TRBV6-2 or TRBV6-3 to TRBJ2-7; the match to TRBD2 covers 13 bases. This CDR3 spans 14 amino acids. Germline loops: CDR1 MNHEY, CDR2 SVGEGT. V was clipped by 8 bases and J by 5 bases; unmatched bases: 6. CDR3: CASGTSGTWDEQYL. Here the CDR3 DNA reads TGTGCCAGCGGGACTAGCGGGACTTGGGACGAGCAGTACTTG.

The rearrangement links TRBV28 to TRBJ2-6; possible D gene TRBD1, 6 bases. CDR1 is MDHEN, CDR2 SYDVKM, per germline. The CDR3 totals 16 residues. The ends were cut back, 9 bases at V and 4 bases at J, with 19 bases in the middle. CDR3: CASGEQGSAGANVLTF. For the CDR3, the DNA is TGTGCCAGTGGAGAACAGGGCTCGGCGGGGGCCAACGTCCTGACTTTC. Complete variable domain (other parts from reference TRBV28 and TRBJ2-6): DVKVTQSSRYLVKRTGEKVFLECVQDMDHENMFWYRQDPGLGLRLIYFSYDVKMKEKGDIPEGYSVSREKKERFSLILESASTNQTSMYLCASGEQGSAGANVLTFGAGSRLTVL.

In the case of this clonotype: The germline gene is not matched at one end of the junction; a read error may be the cause. This chain joins TRBV10-3 and TRBJ2-2; the D gene is possibly TRBD2 (5 bases). Germline CDR1 is ENHRY and CDR2 is SYGVKD. The CDR3 is made up of 15 amino acids. CDR3 amino acids: CAISETSANTGKLFF. DNA for the CDR3: TGTGCCATTAGTGAGACTTCAGCGAATACCGGGAAGCTGTTTTTT.

Concerning this clonotype itself: A read error is possible here, since a much larger clone lies one base away. The chain links TRBV4-1 to TRBJ2-5, with 8 bases aligning to TRBD2. The germline V gene encodes CDR1 MGHRA and CDR2 YSYEKL. The CDR3 is 17 amino acids. The CDR3 coding sequence is TGCGCCAGCAGCCAACGGGCGATGACTAGCGACCAAGAGACCCACTACTTC. Its translation: CASSQRAMTSDQETHYF.

Comments on this clonotype: Compared with germline, one end of the junction differs, possibly owing to a read error. This chain uses TRBV6-1 with TRBJ1-6; 11 bases agree with TRBD1. This CDR3 spans 15 amino acids. The germline V gene has CDR1 MNHNS and CDR2 SASEGT. The CDR3 spells CASRGQGAHNSLLHF. In DNA, the CDR3 is TGTGCCAGCAGAGGACAGGGGGCCCATAATTCACTCCTCCACTTT.

Concerning this clonotype: This may be a read error: a much more frequent sequence differs by one nucleotide. The chain couples TRBV4-3 to TRBJ2-1; D is possibly TRBD2 (6 bases). The CDR3 is 13 residues long. Germline V gives CDR1 LGHNA, CDR2 YSLEER. V lost 3 bases to trimming and J lost 8 bases, with 11 bases between them. CDR3 sequence (DNA): TGCGCCAGCAGCCATCAGAGGGAGGATGAGCAGTTCTTC. It yields the protein CASSHQREDEQFF.

The table lists this clonotype with a count of one. Because it lacks the conserved phenylalanine or tryptophan at the end, this CDR3 is likely a read error. This chain uses TRBV29-1 with TRBJ2-7, with D possibly matching TRBD2 (5 bases). The CDR3 length is 11 residues. Germline loops: CDR1 SQVTM, CDR2 ANQGSEA. In DNA, the CDR3 is TGCACCGTTAATCGGGGAGACGAGCAGTACTTA. Its translation: CTVNRGDEQYL.

This clonotype was counted ten times or more. The chain has TRBV12-3 or TRBV12-4 and TRBJ1-1; D possibly corresponds to TRBD1 (5 bases). V was clipped by 3 bases and J by 0 bases, with 8 bases between them. This CDR3 has 14 residues. CDR3 nucleotide sequence: TGTGCCAGCAGTTTTCAGGGCCTGAACACTGAAGCTTTCTTT. The encoded protein is CASSFQGLNTEAFF.

In regard to this clonotype: A much larger clone lies a single base off, so this may be a read error. The chain is built from TRBV12-3 or TRBV12-4 and TRBJ2-7; TRBD2 agrees at 8 bases. The CDR3 extends over 14 amino acids. The V and J ends lost 8 bases and 0 bases, in that order; junction bases with no gene match: 6. The CDR3 coding sequence is TGTGCCAGCGGCCCAGGACTAGCCTCCTACGAGCAGTACTTC. Residues: CASGPGLASYEQYF.

Remarks on this clonotype: A read error may account for a junction end that differs from germline. The V call is TRBV6-6, the J call TRBJ1-3, with a possible D match to TRBD1 (6 bases). The CDR3 extends over 15 amino acids. From germline, CDR1 is MNHNY and CDR2 SVGAGI (reference sequence). The CDR3 DNA is TGTGCCAGCAGGCTAACAGGGCTCTCCGGAAACACCGTATATTTT. Residues: CASRLTGLSGNTVYF.

For this clonotype: A much larger clonotype is one base distant, so this may be a read error. V and J are TRBV29-1 and TRBJ2-1, with D maybe TRBD2 (6 bases). The CDR3 covers 17 residues. V was clipped by 6 bases and J by 1 base, with 22 bases between them. The germline V gene has CDR1 SQVTM and CDR2 ANQGSEA. As DNA, the CDR3 is TGCAGCGTAAATAACCAGGCTAGCGAGAGGTCCTACAATGAGCAGTTCTTC. Amino acids: CSVNNQASERSYNEQFF.